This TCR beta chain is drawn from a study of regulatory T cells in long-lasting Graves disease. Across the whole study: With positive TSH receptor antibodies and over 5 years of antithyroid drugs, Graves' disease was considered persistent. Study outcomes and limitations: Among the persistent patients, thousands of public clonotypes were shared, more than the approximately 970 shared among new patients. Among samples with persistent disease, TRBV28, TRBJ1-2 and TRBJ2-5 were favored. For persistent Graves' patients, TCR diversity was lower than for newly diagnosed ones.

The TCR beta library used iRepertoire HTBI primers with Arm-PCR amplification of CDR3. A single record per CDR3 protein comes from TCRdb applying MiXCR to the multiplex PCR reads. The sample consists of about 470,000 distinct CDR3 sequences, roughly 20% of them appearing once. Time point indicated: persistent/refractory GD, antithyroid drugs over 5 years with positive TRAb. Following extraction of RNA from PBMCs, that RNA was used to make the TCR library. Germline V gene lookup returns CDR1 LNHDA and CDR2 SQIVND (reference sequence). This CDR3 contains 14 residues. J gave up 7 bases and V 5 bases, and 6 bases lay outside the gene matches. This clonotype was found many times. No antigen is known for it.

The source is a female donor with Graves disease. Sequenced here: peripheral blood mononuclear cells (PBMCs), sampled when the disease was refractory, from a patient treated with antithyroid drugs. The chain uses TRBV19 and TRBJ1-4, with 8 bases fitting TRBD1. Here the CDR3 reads CASSAGTGLEKLFF. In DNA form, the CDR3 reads TGTGCCAGTAGTGCCGGGACAGGCCTTGAAAAACTGTTTTTT.